Below, one T cell receptor beta chain is given with its context. This sample was taken from a study of shared clonotypes between healthy human individuals. CD45RO negativity and positive selection for CCR7 defined naive CD8 cells, a population that excluded terminally differentiated effector memory CD45RA+ cells. This CDR3 is 15 amino acids long. CDR1 and CDR2 (germline): MNHEY, SMNVEV (reference sequence). Unmatched junction bases numbered 10, after V lost 8 bases and J lost 8 bases. Method: immunoSEQ multiplex PCR; TCRdb's copy keeps in-frame clones and lacks some. The data contain approximately 740,000 clones, more than 85% of them singletons.

V usage is TRBV27 and J usage is TRBJ2-1, with TRBD2 matching 12 bases. The sequencing sample was made of naive CD8+ T cells sorted from blood. The sequence was obtained from a man aged 25-45 years in good health. The CDR3 reads CASLGLAGIQHEQFF. The CDR3 DNA is TGTGCCAGCCTCGGACTAGCGGGAATTCAGCATGAGCAGTTCTTC.